This entry lists 12 T cell receptor beta chains sequenced from one sample in a study of tissue T cells after allogeneic stem cell transplantation. Time point in this sample: mouse harvest day 7 after allogeneic transplant. Tail vein injection delivered 10^7 T-cell-depleted bone marrow cells and 10^6 splenic CD5+ T cells. The table came from immunoSEQ multiplex PCR; TCRdb's copy has only in-frame clones and leaves some out. The sample consists of approximately 5,400 clones, approximately 56% of them appearing once. Sequenced sample: gut tissue. The receptors come from a female BALB/c mouse given C57BL/6 T cells with graft-versus-host disease after an allogeneic hematopoietic cell transplant.

As for this clone: Gene names are the mouse ones. The CDR3 goes on 1 residue after the read ends, and that part is filled in from the germline J gene. J is TRBJ2-2 and V is TRBV13-2; 8 positions match TRBD2. The ends lost 0 bases at V and 2 bases at J; junction bases unmatched: 6. There are 17 residues in the CDR3. Germline CDR1 is NNHNN and CDR2 is SYGAGS (reference sequence). CDR3 DNA (partial): TGTGCCAGCGGTGATGCAAAGGGGGGGCGCAACACCGGGCAGCTCTAC. Amino acids: CASGDAKGGRNTGQLY. Given in full, the CDR3 is CASGDAKGGRNTGQLYF.

Comment on this clone: Gene names and germline refer to mouse. The CDR3 DNA, read in part, is TGTGCCAGCGGTGATGCTGCGTATGAACAGTAC. Translation gives CASGDAAYEQY. The whole CDR3 is CASGDAAYEQYF. The chain uses TRBV13-2 and TRBJ2-7; D is unclear. The read ends 1 residue early relative to the CDR3; the germline J gene fills the gap. The CDR3 is 12 amino acids. Germline values: CDR1 NNHNN, CDR2 SYGAGS (reference sequence). V was clipped by 0 bases and J by 4 bases, with 5 bases between them.

A remark on this clone: The gene names here belong to mouse. The observed sequence ends 1 residue before the CDR3 terminus, with the missing tail filled in from the germline J gene. This chain uses TRBV19 with TRBJ1-2; 7 nucleotides match TRBD1. There are 13 residues in the CDR3. Germline V gene data show CDR1 as FNHDT and CDR2 as SITEND (reference sequence). Trimming at V came to 4 bases and at J to 3 bases, leaving 3 bases not matched to a gene. CDR3 amino acids: CASSLGQYSDYTF. The DNA read from the CDR3 is TGTGCCAGCAGTTTGGGACAGTACTCCGACTACACC.

Of note for this clone: Gene names follow the mouse nomenclature. The CDR3 extends 1 residue past the end of the read, so its final part is completed from the germline J gene. The genes are TRBV2 and TRBJ1-3, with 11 bases aligning to TRBD1. Germline loops: CDR1 LGHNA, CDR2 YSYQKL. The CDR3 covers 16 residues. V lost 0 bases and J lost 4; bases outside the gene matches: 2. The part of the CDR3 DNA that was read is TGTGCCAGCAGCCAAGAGGACAGGGGGCAGGGAAATACGCTCTAT. The encoded protein is CASSQEDRGQGNTLY. In full, the CDR3 is CASSQEDRGQGNTLYF.

With regard to this clone: The gene names here belong to mouse. From the germline J gene comes the end of the CDR3, since the read stops 1 residue before it. The chain uses TRBV4 and TRBJ2-7; 10 nucleotides agree with TRBD2. The CDR3 sequence is 14 residues long. J lost 6 bases, V lost 6 bases, and 8 bases had no gene match. CDR1 is LGHDT and CDR2 is YNNKQL in the germline V gene (reference sequence). The CDR3 is CASRLWGGAVEQYF. CDR3 DNA, as far as it was read: TGTGCCAGCAGACTCTGGGGGGGCGCGGTTGAACAGTAC.

For this clone: The gene names given are mouse names. The observed sequence ends 1 residue before the CDR3 terminus, with the missing tail filled in from the germline J gene. This rearrangement joins TRBV26 to TRBJ2-1; D remains unclear. Germline V lookup: CDR1 KGHPV, CDR2 FQNQEV (reference sequence). Trimming cost V 5 bases and J 4 bases, with 3 bases left between them. The CDR3 covers 11 residues. CDR3 DNA (partial): TGTGCCAGCAGTATGTATGCTGAGCAGTTC. It is translated as CASSMYAEQF. The CDR3 in its entirety is CASSMYAEQFF.

With regard to this clone: All gene names here are mouse names. The read terminates 1 residue before the CDR3 end, so the remaining end is supplied by the germline J gene. This chain joins TRBV12-1 and TRBJ2-7, with 13 bases aligning to TRBD2. CDR1 and CDR2 (germline): SGHSN, HYEKVE. Trimming removed 2 bases from V and 0 bases from J; junction bases left unmatched: 0. The CDR3 spans 15 residues. The covered CDR3 bases are TGTGCCAGCTCTCGGGACTGGGGGGGCTCCTATGAACAGTAC. Its protein is CASSRDWGGSYEQY. In full, the CDR3 is CASSRDWGGSYEQYF. Filled out from reference TRBV12-1 and TRBJ2-7, the complete variable domain reads DSGVVQSPRHIIKEKGGRSVLTCIPISGHSNVVWYQQTLGKELKFLIQHYEKVERDKGFLPSRFSVQQFDDYHSEMNMSALELEDSAMYFCASSRDWGGSYEQYFGPGTRLTVL.

This clone has a handful of counts. Gene labels here are mouse ones. The CDR3 DNA, read in part, is TGTGCCAGCAGCCCCGACAGGGGGCGAAACACAGAAGTCTTC. Protein: CASSPDRGRNTEVF. The complete CDR3 sequence is CASSPDRGRNTEVFF. The chain couples TRBV3 to TRBJ1-1; TRBD1 agrees at 10 bases. The CDR3 end falls 1 residue outside the read, so it is completed with the germline J gene. This CDR3 has 15 amino acids. Germline lookup yields CDR1 SNHLY and CDR2 FYNGKV (reference sequence). Unmatched junction bases numbered 4, after V lost 5 bases and J lost 1 base.

About this clone: Mouse gene names apply. The CDR3 goes on 1 residue after the read ends, and that part is filled in from the germline J gene. This chain joins TRBV26 and TRBJ2-3; 9 bases are a match to TRBD2. CDR1 and CDR2 from the germline V gene are KGHPV and FQNQEV (reference sequence). The CDR3 length is 13 residues. With V trimmed by 6 bases and J by 4 bases, 2 bases remained unmatched. Partial CDR3 DNA: TGTGCCAGCAGCGACTGGGGGACAGAAACGCTGTAT. This encodes CASSDWGTETLY. The entire CDR3 protein reads CASSDWGTETLYF. The whole variable domain, remainder taken from reference TRBV26 and TRBJ2-3, is NSKVIQTPRYLVKGQGQKAKMRCIPEKGHPVVFWYQQNKNNEFKFLINFQNQEVLQQIDMTEKRFSAECPSNSPCSLEIQSSEAGDSALYLCASSDWGTETLYFGSGTRLTVL.

In the case of this clone: Gene and germline names: mouse. The chain's CDR3 is CASSGLGGYEQYF. The part of the CDR3 DNA that was read is TGTGCCAGCAGTGGACTGGGGGGCTATGAACAGTAC. The chain recombines TRBV19 with TRBJ2-7; 11 bases map to TRBD2. With the read ending 1 residue before the CDR3 end, the germline J gene is used to fill in that end. Germline trimming cut 4 bases from V and 3 bases from J; bases unmatched to any gene: 0. Germline CDR1 reads FNHDT; CDR2 reads SITEND (reference sequence). The CDR3 extends over 13 amino acids.

Of note for this clone: The gene names given are mouse names. The missing CDR3 end, 1 residue past where the read stops, is filled in from the germline J gene. The V call is TRBV26, the J call TRBJ2-7, with 12 bases aligning to TRBD2. Germline V gene lookup returns CDR1 KGHPV and CDR2 FQNQEV (reference sequence). V lost 4 bases to trimming and J lost 6 bases; unmatched junction nucleotides: 4. There are 14 residues in the CDR3. The CDR3 region is CASSPDWGGVEQYF. CDR3 DNA (partial): TGTGCCAGCAGTCCCGACTGGGGGGGCGTTGAACAGTAC.

This clone was picked up one time. Each gene name is a mouse one. The CDR3 extends 1 residue past the end of the read, so its final part is completed from the germline J gene. The chain combines TRBV26 with TRBJ2-1; D is perhaps TRBD2 (6 bases). CDR3 size: 15 residues. V lost 2 bases and J 0 bases, leaving 8 bases between the germline ends. CDR1 and CDR2 (germline): KGHPV, FQNQEV (reference sequence). The covered CDR3 bases are TGTGCCAGCAGTCTGGGACTGTCTAACTATGCTGAGCAGTTC. Its translation: CASSLGLSNYAEQF. The whole CDR3 is CASSLGLSNYAEQFF.